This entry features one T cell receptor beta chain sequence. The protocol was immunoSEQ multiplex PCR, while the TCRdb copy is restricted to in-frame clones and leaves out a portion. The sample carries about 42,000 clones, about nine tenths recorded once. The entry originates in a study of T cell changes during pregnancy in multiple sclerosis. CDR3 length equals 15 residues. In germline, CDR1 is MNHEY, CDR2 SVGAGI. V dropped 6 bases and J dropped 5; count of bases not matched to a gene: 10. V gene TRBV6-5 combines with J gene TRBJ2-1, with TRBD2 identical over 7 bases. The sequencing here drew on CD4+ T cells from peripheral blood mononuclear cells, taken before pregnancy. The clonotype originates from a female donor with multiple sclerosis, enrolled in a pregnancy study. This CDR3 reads CASSLSGLGNNEQFF. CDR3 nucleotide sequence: TGTGCCAGCAGCCTATCTGGACTAGGCAACAATGAGCAGTTCTTC.